Listed below are T cell receptor beta chains from one sample, sequenced in a study of shared clonotypes between healthy human individuals. Profiling relied on immunoSEQ multiplex PCR, and the TCRdb table lists in-frame clones only, not all of them. The table includes more than 2 million clones, about 94% detected once. The sequencing sample was made of naive CD8+ T cells from PBMCs. These receptors came from a man aged 18 to 29 in good health. Some clones in this sample may be carry-over from other donors' samples. Each CDR3 is given with its conserved first and last residue. The D gene is left open where the match is weak. Size is omitted from some rows. Given values are once, few, many or a class for expanded clones.

clone_size	d_call	v_call	j_call	cdr3_aa	cdr3_nt
few	-	TRBV9	TRBJ2-6	CASSPVPGANVLTF	TGTGCCAGCAGCCCCGTTCCTGGGGCCAACGTCCTGACTTTC
-	-	TRBV6-5	TRBJ2-7	CASSADWGEQYF	TGTGCCAGCAGTGCCGACTGGGGCGAGCAGTACTTC
-	-	TRBV7-8	TRBJ2-7	CASSLFSPDEQYF	TGTGCCAGCAGCTTATTTTCTCCCGACGAGCAGTACTTC
-	TRBD1	TRBV28	TRBJ2-7	CASNPTGWGSGEQYF	TGTGCCAGCAACCCGACAGGGTGGGGGTCCGGAGAGCAGTACTTC
-	TRBD2	TRBV19	TRBJ2-1	CASSTPSGRNEQFF	TGTGCCAGTAGTACGCCTAGCGGGAGAAATGAGCAGTTCTTC
-	-	TRBV13	TRBJ2-7	CASSVQDGATYEQYF	TGTGCCAGCAGCGTCCAGGACGGGGCTACTTACGAGCAGTACTTC
-	-	TRBV15	TRBJ2-7	CATSIKTAYEQYF	TGTGCCACCAGCATAAAGACAGCCTACGAGCAGTACTTC
-	TRBD2	TRBV18	TRBJ2-7	CASSPPGSGRAFFDEQYF	TGTGCCAGCTCACCACCGGGGAGCGGGAGGGCCTTTTTCGACGAGCAGTACTTC
-	TRBD1	TRBV10-2	TRBJ1-1	CASSENRGLTEAFF	TGCGCCAGCAGTGAGAACAGGGGGCTCACTGAAGCTTTCTTT
-	TRBD1	TRBV6-1	TRBJ1-5	CASSGQGAVGNQPQHF	TGTGCCAGCAGTGGGCAGGGGGCGGTGGGCAATCAGCCCCAGCATTTT
-	TRBD1	TRBV14	TRBJ1-2	CASSQYRGSGYTF	TGTGCCAGCAGCCAATACAGGGGGTCCGGCTACACCTTC
-	-	TRBV28	TRBJ2-7	CASSFVGLSYEQYF	TGTGCCAGCAGTTTTGTCGGCTTATCCTACGAGCAGTACTTC
-	-	TRBV9	TRBJ2-2	CASSVGGGELFF	TGTGCCAGCAGCGTAGGAGGTGGGGAGCTGTTTTTT
-	-	TRBV7-2	TRBJ2-7	CASSLRFDQSSYEQYF	TGTGCCAGCAGTCTTAGGTTTGACCAGAGCTCCTACGAGCAGTACTTC
-	-	TRBV2	TRBJ2-3	CASSEDGRSESIETDTQYF	TGTGCCAGCAGTGAAGACGGCAGATCTGAGTCCATCGAAACAGATACGCAGTATTTT
-	-	TRBV14	TRBJ2-1	CASSQDRRNEQFF	TGTGCCAGCAGCCAAGATCGTAGGAATGAGCAGTTCTTC
-	TRBD1	TRBV7-9	TRBJ2-1	CASSPRQGANYNEQFF	TGTGCCAGCAGCCCTAGACAGGGGGCGAATTACAATGAGCAGTTCTTC
-	-	TRBV7-9	TRBJ1-1	CASSLAAYGDTEAFF	TGTGCCAGCAGCTTAGCAGCTTACGGGGACACTGAAGCTTTCTTT
-	TRBD1	TRBV7-2	TRBJ2-7	CASSGRTTGSYEQYF	TGTGCCAGCAGCGGACGAACGACAGGGTCCTACGAGCAGTACTTC
-	-	TRBV21-1	TRBJ2-1	CASSLDPRPYNEQFF	TGTGCCAGCAGTCTGGACCCGAGACCCTACAATGAGCAGTTCTTC
-	-	TRBV28	TRBJ2-1	CASSPGGGPYNEQFF	TGTGCCAGCAGCCCCGGTGGAGGTCCCTACAATGAGCAGTTCTTC
-	-	TRBV5-5	TRBJ2-7	CASSQDTSHEQYF	TGCGCCAGCAGCCAAGATACGTCCCACGAGCAGTACTTC
-	-	TRBV7-9	TRBJ1-2	CASSLAIGGPSDYGYTF	TGTGCCAGCAGCTTAGCCATTGGGGGTCCGTCAGACTATGGCTACACCTTC
-	-	TRBV19	TRBJ1-1	CASSAGPRTEAFF	TGTGCCAGTTCCGCAGGGCCAAGGACTGAAGCTTTCTTT
-	-	TRBV25-1	TRBJ2-1	CASSMHRDTSYNEQFF	TGTGCCAGCTCGATGCACCGGGACACCTCCTACAATGAGCAGTTCTTC
-	-	TRBV9	TRBJ1-1	CASSAGLGNTEAFF	TGTGCCAGCAGCGCGGGACTGGGGAACACTGAAGCTTTCTTT
-	-	TRBV5-8	TRBJ1-2	CASSLARELNGYTF	TGTGCCAGCAGCTTGGCGAGAGAACTGAATGGCTACACCTTC
-	TRBD1	TRBV4-3	TRBJ1-1	CASSQEYGGQGNTEAFF	TGCGCCAGCAGCCAAGAATATGGGGGACAGGGTAACACTGAAGCTTTCTTT
-	TRBD2	TRBV13	TRBJ2-7	CASSLVGQREYEQYF	TGTGCCAGCAGCTTAGTTGGCCAGCGGGAGTACGAGCAGTACTTC
-	-	TRBV28	TRBJ1-5	CASSPGQNSNQPQHF	TGTGCCAGCAGTCCTGGACAGAATAGCAATCAGCCCCAGCATTTT
-	-	TRBV5-8	TRBJ2-7	CASSLTHGPDEQYF	TGTGCCAGCAGCCTAACCCATGGACCCGACGAGCAGTACTTC
-	-	TRBV6-5	TRBJ1-5	CASSYSAPTQPQHF	TGTGCCAGCAGTTACTCTGCCCCAACTCAGCCCCAGCATTTT
-	-	TRBV19	TRBJ2-5	CASSMGSPGYETQYF	TGTGCCAGTAGTATGGGGTCCCCAGGGTACGAGACCCAGTACTTC
-	-	TRBV7-9	TRBJ1-1	CASSLEGRGFMNTEAFF	TGTGCCAGCAGCTTAGAAGGCAGGGGATTCATGAACACTGAAGCTTTCTTT
-	-	TRBV5-6	TRBJ2-7	CASSLVGISYEQYF	TGTGCCAGCAGCTTGGTAGGGATCTCCTACGAGCAGTACTTC
-	TRBD1	TRBV5-6	TRBJ2-7	CASSYSGTVYEQCF	TGTGCCAGCAGCTACTCCGGGACAGTCTACGAGCAGTGCTTC
-	-	TRBV15	TRBJ1-3	CATSRDFHSGNTIYF	TGTGCCACCAGCCGGGACTTCCACTCTGGAAACACCATATATTTT
-	-	TRBV27	TRBJ2-7	CASSLAGSDGEQYF	TGTGCCAGCAGTTTAGCCGGGAGCGATGGCGAGCAGTACTTC
-	TRBD2	TRBV7-9	TRBJ2-5	CASSDQWGTSGSEETQYF	TGTGCCAGCAGCGACCAATGGGGGACTAGCGGGAGTGAGGAGACCCAGTACTTC
-	TRBD2	TRBV7-8	TRBJ2-3	CASSSIRTSGNTDTQYF	TGTGCCAGCAGCTCAATCAGAACTAGCGGGAACACAGATACGCAGTATTTT
-	-	TRBV6-1	TRBJ1-4	CASIEGDSTNEKLFF	TGTGCCAGCATTGAGGGTGACTCAACTAATGAAAAACTGTTTTTT
-	-	TRBV10-3	TRBJ2-5	CAISSDGGAQETQYF	TGTGCCATCAGCTCGGACGGAGGGGCACAAGAGACCCAGTACTTC
-	TRBD2	TRBV29-1	TRBJ2-1	CSDESVDSPGLASGDEQFF	TGCAGCGATGAGAGCGTGGACAGCCCGGGACTAGCGTCAGGGGATGAGCAGTTCTTC
-	TRBD2	TRBV10-2	TRBJ2-1	CASSEVTASGSNEQFF	TGCGCCAGCAGTGAGGTCACGGCTAGCGGGAGCAATGAGCAGTTCTTC
-	-	TRBV30	TRBJ1-5	CAWSLFPRGERGQPQHF	TGTGCCTGGAGCCTTTTCCCGCGGGGCGAAAGGGGTCAGCCCCAGCATTTT
-	-	TRBV28	TRBJ2-1	CASTSRGELSYNEQFF	TGTGCCAGCACCTCACGCGGGGAGCTCTCCTACAATGAGCAGTTCTTC
-	TRBD1	TRBV6-1	TRBJ1-5	CASSERAGGGQPQHF	TGTGCCAGCAGTGAACGGGCAGGGGGCGGGCAGCCCCAGCATTTT
-	-	TRBV27	TRBJ2-7	CASSPGQTYEQYF	TGTGCCAGCAGCCCCGGGCAGACCTACGAGCAGTACTTC
-	TRBD1	TRBV28	TRBJ2-5	CASSFLDDRAETQYF	TGTGCCAGCAGTTTCCTCGACGACAGGGCGGAGACCCAGTACTTC
-	TRBD1	TRBV9	TRBJ2-3	CASSRRDRDLTDTQYF	TGTGCCAGCAGCCGCCGGGACAGGGATCTCACAGATACGCAGTATTTT
-	-	TRBV7-9	TRBJ2-1	CASSPRGPGDEQFF	TGTGCCAGCAGCCCGCGAGGGCCCGGCGATGAGCAGTTCTTC
-	-	TRBV14	TRBJ2-5	CASSLSRVFDADQETQYF	TGTGCCAGCAGCCTAAGTCGGGTGTTTGATGCTGATCAAGAGACCCAGTACTTC
-	-	TRBV14	TRBJ2-1	CASSQSPGHGNEQFF	TGTGCCAGCAGCCAATCCCCGGGACATGGAAATGAGCAGTTCTTC
-	-	TRBV19	TRBJ2-7	CASSNRDSSYEQYF	TGTGCCAGTAGTAACCGGGACTCCTCCTACGAGCAGTACTTC